This is a list of T cell receptor beta chains from one sample in a study of blood T cell repertoires in COVID-19. The method was immunoSEQ multiplex PCR; TCRdb's version includes in-frame clones alone and lacks a portion of them. The sample carries about 350,000 clones, around 87% recorded once. The sequenced sample was PBMCs or T cells enriched from blood (not recorded which). The receptors derive from a woman aged 25 to 39 who had recovered from COVID-19. CDR3s include the opening cysteine and the closing phenylalanine or tryptophan. A D gene is named only where the DNA matches it firmly. Clone size is shown for a subset of rows, as once, few, many or a class of expanded clone.

TRBD1	-	TRBV6-5	TRBJ1-5	TGTGCCAGCAGCTCTACAGGGGCCAATCAGCCCCAGCATTTT	CASSSTGANQPQHF
TRBD1	-	TRBV12-5	TRBJ2-3	TGTGCTAGTGGTTCCCAGGTTCGAATGGGACAGCGCAGCACAGATACGCAGTATTTT	CASGSQVRMGQRSTDTQYF
-	-	TRBV27	TRBJ2-7	TGTGCCAGCAGTTACTCCAGGGCCCCCTACGAGCAGTACTTC	CASSYSRAPYEQYF
-	once	TRBV2	TRBJ2-1	TGTGCCAGCACCCAGGGTGACCCGTTCTTC	CASTQGDPFF
-	few	TRBV30	TRBJ1-3	TGTGCCTGGAGTGTCGGGACTGGAAACACCATATATTTT	CAWSVGTGNTIYF
TRBD1	-	TRBV7-3	TRBJ2-7	TGTGCCAGCAGCTTCGGGGGACAGGGAGAGCAGTACTTC	CASSFGGQGEQYF
-	-	TRBV19	TRBJ1-2	TGTGCCAGTATGGGGGGGGACGAGGGCTACACCTTC	CASMGGDEGYTF
-	-	TRBV11-3	TRBJ2-2	TGTGCCAGCAGCCCTCGACTGAACACCGGGGAGCTGTTTTTT	CASSPRLNTGELFF
-	-	TRBV7-2	TRBJ1-2	TGTGCCAGCAGGCGGGGGGCGAACTATGGCTACACCTTC	CASRRGANYGYTF
-	-	TRBV11-2	TRBJ2-2	TGTGCCAGCAGCTTAGCCTTCGGCACCGGGGAGCTGTTTTTT	CASSLAFGTGELFF
-	-	TRBV6-2/TRBV6-3	TRBJ2-7	TGTGCCAGCAGTTTTACAGAATTCTACGAGCAGTACTTC	CASSFTEFYEQYF
-	-	TRBV4-1	TRBJ2-1	TGCGCCAGCAGCCACCCAGGGGGGAACAATGAGCAGTTCTTC	CASSHPGGNNEQFF
-	few	TRBV29-1	TRBJ1-2	TGCAGCGTTGCTCCAGGGGATCATGGCTACACCTTC	CSVAPGDHGYTF
-	-	TRBV7-6	TRBJ2-3	TGTGCCAGCAGCTCACTGAATTTTACCGGAGGCACAGATACGCAGTATTTT	CASSSLNFTGGTDTQYF
-	-	TRBV10-1	TRBJ2-1	TGCGCCAGCAGTGTGACCCCGGACTTTACGTCCGTCGATGAGCAGTTCTTC	CASSVTPDFTSVDEQFF
-	once	TRBV6-5	TRBJ2-1	TGTGCCAGCAGTTACTCGCCCGTTAGCTCCTACAATGAGCAGTTCTTC	CASSYSPVSSYNEQFF
-	-	TRBV5-6	TRBJ1-2	TGTGCCAGCAGCCTTCCATCGGGGAGGGGAACGAGAGGCTACACCTTC	CASSLPSGRGTRGYTF
-	-	TRBV24-1	TRBJ2-3	TGTGCCACCTCCGGGGTGTTTCACACAGATACGCAGTATTTT	CATSGVFHTDTQYF
TRBD2	-	TRBV3-1/TRBV3-2	TRBJ2-3	TGTGCCAGCAGCCCCCCCGAGGAGCGGGGGGCAAGCACAGATACGCAGTATTTT	CASSPPEERGASTDTQYF
-	-	TRBV11-2	TRBJ1-6	TGTGCCAGCAGCTCCGGTACGCCTCGGGGCTATAATTCACCCCTCCACTTT	CASSSGTPRGYNSPLHF
TRBD2	-	TRBV4-1	TRBJ2-1	TGCGCCAGCAGGCGGTCCCTAGCGGGGGACAATGAGCAGTTCTTC	CASRRSLAGDNEQFF
-	-	TRBV6-2/TRBV6-3	TRBJ1-1	TGTGCCAGCAGTTACTACAGGGACGGGACTGAAGCTTTCTTT	CASSYYRDGTEAFF
-	-	TRBV7-2	TRBJ2-2	TGTGCCAGCAGCTTAAGGGGAACCGGGGAGCTGTTTTTT	CASSLRGTGELFF
-	-	TRBV6-5	TRBJ2-5	TGTGCCAGTACGATTGGAGGCGGTACCTTGGAGACCCAGTACTTC	CASTIGGGTLETQYF
-	-	TRBV7-8	TRBJ1-1	TGTGCCAGCAGCTTAACAACCCCCCCGATCGACACTGAAGCTTTCTTT	CASSLTTPPIDTEAFF
TRBD1	-	TRBV5-6	TRBJ1-2	TGTGCCAGCAGCCCCGGGACAGGAATGGCTGGCTACACCTTC	CASSPGTGMAGYTF
-	-	TRBV6-6	TRBJ2-1	TGTGCCAGCAGTTACTCTCAGTTGGAGCAGTTCTTC	CASSYSQLEQFF
-	-	TRBV30	TRBJ2-2	TGTGCCTGGAGGGGCCAGGGTAACACCGGGGAGCTGTTTTTT	CAWRGQGNTGELFF
TRBD1	-	TRBV18	TRBJ1-2	TGTGCCAGCTCACCAATGTCAGGGACGGGACAGGGGAACTATGGCTACACCTTC	CASSPMSGTGQGNYGYTF
-	few	TRBV7-2	TRBJ2-7	TGTGCCAGCAGCCTAGTTGATAGAGGAGAGCAGTACTTC	CASSLVDRGEQYF
TRBD1	-	TRBV25-1	TRBJ1-3	TGTGCCAGCAGTGACCACGGGACAGTCTCTGGAAACACCATATATTTT	CASSDHGTVSGNTIYF
-	-	TRBV27	TRBJ1-1	TGTGCCAGCAGTTTCTCACAGGGTTCGGCTAAAAGAAACACTGAAGCTTTCTTT	CASSFSQGSAKRNTEAFF
-	few	TRBV4-3	TRBJ1-2	TGCGCCAGCAGCCAGGGCCGGGGGTCCTATGGCTACACCTTC	CASSQGRGSYGYTF
TRBD1	-	TRBV2	TRBJ2-5	TGTGCCAGCACCGCAATTCCCGTGACAGGGCAAGAGACCCAGTACTTC	CASTAIPVTGQETQYF
-	-	TRBV7-5	TRBJ1-5	TGTGTCAGAAGCTTAGGGGAGGGGGTTTTCAATCAGCCCCAGCATTTT	CVRSLGEGVFNQPQHF
-	once	TRBV29-1	TRBJ1-2	TGCAGCGTTGCTCCTGGAGCTAACTATGGCTACACCTTC	CSVAPGANYGYTF
-	-	TRBV6-1	TRBJ1-1	TGTGCCAGCAGTGAAACAGGGTATTGGACGTGGGTAACTGAAGCTTTCTTT	CASSETGYWTWVTEAFF
TRBD2	-	TRBV3-1/TRBV3-2	TRBJ2-1	TGTGCCAGCAGTTTCACCGGGACTATATACAATGAGCAGTTCTTC	CASSFTGTIYNEQFF
-	few	TRBV2	TRBJ2-2	TGTGCCAGCAGTTCTCGGGGTCGCGGGGAGCTGTTTTTT	CASSSRGRGELFF
-	-	TRBV28	TRBJ1-5	TGTGCCAGCAGCGCCTGGCAGGCGGGATATAGCAATCAGCCCCAGCATTTT	CASSAWQAGYSNQPQHF
TRBD2	-	TRBV7-2	TRBJ2-3	TGTGCCAGCAGCTTACCCCTAGCGGGGGCAGATACGCAGTATTTT	CASSLPLAGADTQYF
TRBD2	-	TRBV29-1	TRBJ2-4	TGCAGCGTCCTCTCGGGACTAGACTCCAAAAACATTCAGTACTTC	CSVLSGLDSKNIQYF
-	-	TRBV4-1	TRBJ2-7	TGCGCCAGCAGCCGGCTGGCGGGGAGCTCCTACGAGCAGTACTTC	CASSRLAGSSYEQYF
TRBD1	-	TRBV5-1	TRBJ1-1	TGCGCCAGCAGCCGTGTAGAGTGGGGGATCAGGGGGCTAAGGACTGAAGCTTTCTTT	CASSRVEWGIRGLRTEAFF
-	-	TRBV3-1/TRBV3-2	TRBJ1-2	TGTGCCAGCAGCCCTCGTGGCCCGAGGTATGGCTACACCTTC	CASSPRGPRYGYTF
-	few	TRBV2	TRBJ2-7	TGTGCCAGCACCCCCGGGGAGGCCTCATACGAGCAGTACTTC	CASTPGEASYEQYF
-	-	TRBV20-1	TRBJ1-1	TGCAGTGCGGCAACAGGGGCTTTCTTT	CSAATGAFF
TRBD1	-	TRBV7-2	TRBJ2-2	TGTGCCAGCAGCTTCCAAGGGGGCGCACGCACCGGGGAGCTGTTTTTT	CASSFQGGARTGELFF
TRBD2	-	TRBV2	TRBJ2-3	TGTGCCAGCAGTGACGGGACTAGCGGGGTTGATACGCAGTATTTT	CASSDGTSGVDTQYF
TRBD2	-	TRBV11-2	TRBJ2-3	TGTGCCAGCAGCCAAGGGCTCTTGGGGGGGGCGCAGTATTTT	CASSQGLLGGAQYF
-	-	TRBV27	TRBJ2-7	TGTGCCAGCAGAGCCCGTGGGACTGGCTCCTACGAGCAGTACTTC	CASRARGTGSYEQYF
TRBD1	-	TRBV2	TRBJ1-1	TGTGCCAGCAGCGCACCTCCCCGGGACAGGACTGAAGCTTTCTTT	CASSAPPRDRTEAFF
-	-	TRBV2	TRBJ1-3	TGTGCCAGCAGCGAGCAGGGGATCTCTGGAAACACCATATATTTT	CASSEQGISGNTIYF
-	-	TRBV4-1	TRBJ1-1	TGCGCCAGCAGCCAAGCGGGGAGAGGGCTTTACACTGAAGCTTTCTTT	CASSQAGRGLYTEAFF
-	-	TRBV6-5	TRBJ1-4	TGTGCCAGCAGGAAACAGGGTGGCAATGAAAAACTGTTTTTT	CASRKQGGNEKLFF
TRBD2	-	TRBV6-4	TRBJ2-3	TGTGCCAGCAGTAGGTGGACTAGCGGGGAATACCCAGATACGCAGTATTTT	CASSRWTSGEYPDTQYF
TRBD1	-	TRBV7-3	TRBJ2-3	TGTGCCAGCAATAGTGGGACAGGCAGCGATACGCAGTATTTT	CASNSGTGSDTQYF
-	-	TRBV19	TRBJ1-2	TGTGCCAGTAGTATTTCGAGAGTTTATGGCTACACCTTC	CASSISRVYGYTF
-	-	TRBV3-1/TRBV3-2	TRBJ2-7	TGTGCCAGCAGCCAAGATCCGGGAGAGCAGTACTTC	CASSQDPGEQYF